This TCR beta chain came from a study of radiation and T cells in renal cell carcinoma. Study conclusions and caveats: In blood, top tumor clones expanded by 2 weeks, shrinking by 4.

Trimming took 4 bases from V and 0 from J, leaving 9 bases between them. Germline CDR1 is MNHEY and CDR2 is SVGAGI. This CDR3 has 14 amino acids. Regarding time point: blood 4 weeks post-SBRT, at nephrectomy. Treatment: 15 Gy SBRT to primary tumor, nephrectomy 4 weeks later. Nephrectomy followed 15 Gy stereotactic body radiation by 4 weeks. Serial blood draws occurred at baseline and 2 and 4 weeks post-SBRT. The tumor was a clear cell renal cell carcinoma. TCRdb's table, derived via immunoSEQ multiplex PCR, lists solely in-frame clones and lacks some. Altogether over 60,000 clones are present, 83% being singletons, with the ten largest covering more than 2%. To note about this clone: No antigen is known for it.

The source material was blood, sampled from a patient whose treatment included radiotherapy and nephrectomy. This TCR was sampled from an older woman with renal cell carcinoma. The chain uses TRBV6-5 and TRBJ1-2, with a tentative D call TRBD1 (6 bases). CDR3 nucleotide sequence: TGTGCCAGCAGTTTTACAGGGCCTAACTATGGCTACACCTTC. This gives the protein CASSFTGPNYGYTF.